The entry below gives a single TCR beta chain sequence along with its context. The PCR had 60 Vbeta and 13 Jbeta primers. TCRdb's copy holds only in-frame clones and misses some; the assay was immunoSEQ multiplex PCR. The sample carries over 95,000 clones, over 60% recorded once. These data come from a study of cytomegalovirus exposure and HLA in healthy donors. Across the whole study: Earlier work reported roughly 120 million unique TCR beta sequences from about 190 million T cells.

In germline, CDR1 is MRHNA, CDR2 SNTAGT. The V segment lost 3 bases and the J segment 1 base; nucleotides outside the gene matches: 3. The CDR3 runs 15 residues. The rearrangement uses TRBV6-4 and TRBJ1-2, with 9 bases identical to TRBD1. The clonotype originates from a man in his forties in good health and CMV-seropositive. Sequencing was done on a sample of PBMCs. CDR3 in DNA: TGTGCCAGCAGTGAGGGACAGGGACTTAACTATGGCTACACCTTC. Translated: CASSEGQGLNYGYTF.